Following are 13 T cell receptor beta chains from one sample sequenced in a study of T cell responses to AZD1222 COVID-19 vaccine. Clones were read by immunoSEQ multiplex PCR, and TCRdb kept only the in-frame ones, dropping some. The sample contains around 130,000 clones, about 89% of which appear only once. The sample was peripheral blood, taken on day 0 of AZD1222 vaccination. Receptor source: an adult in good health.

J is TRBJ1-6 and V is TRBV30; D remains ambiguous. Between the trimmed V and J ends, which lost 0 bases and 7 bases, there was a span of 7 bases. Germline V lookup: CDR1 GTSNPN, CDR2 SVGIG (reference sequence). The CDR3 consists of 13 residues. CDR3 sequence: CAWSVKGNSPLHF. CDR3 DNA: TGTGCCTGGAGTGTAAAGGGAAATTCACCCCTCCACTTT.

The CDR3 reads CASSLSVALINEQYF. CDR3 coding DNA: TGTGCCAGCAGCTTATCTGTGGCGTTGATAAACGAGCAGTACTTC. The chain combines TRBV7-9 with TRBJ2-7; D call uncertain. Germline V gene data show CDR1 as SEHNR and CDR2 as FQNEAQ (reference sequence). The CDR3 sequence is 15 residues long. Trimming left V 2 bases short and J 5 bases short, with 16 bases between.

This clone occurred once. The chain joins TRBV7-9 to TRBJ2-3, with 9 bases aligning to TRBD2. CDR1 SEHNR and CDR2 FQNEAQ come from the germline V gene (reference sequence). V was pared by 0 bases and J by 0 bases, with 1 base of the junction left unmatched. This CDR3 spans 16 amino acids. The CDR3 protein is CASSLAAGGSTDTQYF. The DNA for the CDR3 is TGTGCCAGCAGCTTAGCAGCGGGGGGAAGCACAGATACGCAGTATTTT.

The J gene is TRBJ1-3, the V gene TRBV19; D possibly corresponds to TRBD1 (5 bases). The CDR3 length is 13 residues. The V end lost 4 bases, the J end lost 9 bases, and 13 bases lay between the germline ends. The germline V gene encodes CDR1 LNHDA and CDR2 SQIVND (reference sequence). The CDR3 DNA is TGTGCCAGTAGTAGATACCCTGGGGGCACCATATATTTT. Translating it yields CASSRYPGGTIYF.

The chain joins TRBV7-9 to TRBJ1-1; D is perhaps TRBD1 (5 bases). From germline, CDR1 is SEHNR and CDR2 FQNEAQ (reference sequence). The V end lost 7 bases, the J end lost 3 bases, and 21 bases lay between the germline ends. This CDR3 contains 16 residues. The DNA of the CDR3 is TGTGCCAGCACCCCGTTGGGGGGGGGTGCCGACACTGAAGCTTTCTTT. It is translated as CASTPLGGGADTEAFF.

The chain uses TRBV7-2 and TRBJ1-1, with D unclear. Germline CDR1 SGHTA, CDR2 FQGNSA. The CDR3 contains 13 residues. V was shortened by 2 bases and J by 0 bases, with 4 bases between the two germline ends. CDR3 in DNA: TGTGCCAGCAGCTTAAGCATGAACACTGAAGCTTTCTTT. It codes for CASSLSMNTEAFF.

The V and J genes are TRBV27 and TRBJ2-5; D is possibly TRBD1 (6 bases). Germline values: CDR1 MNHEY, CDR2 SMNVEV (reference sequence). Trimming pared 5 bases from V and 1 base from J, leaving 14 bases between. This CDR3 contains 15 residues. This CDR3 is CASSTTTGSQETQYF. CDR3 DNA: TGTGCCAGCAGTACAACCACAGGGAGCCAAGAGACCCAGTACTTC.

This clone was recorded only once. This rearrangement joins TRBV7-6 to TRBJ2-3; 9 bases agree with TRBD1. The V gene end was trimmed by 5 bases and the J gene end by 4 bases; junction bases not matched to a gene: 13. This CDR3 region has 17 residues. Germline V gene data show CDR1 as SGHVS and CDR2 as FNYEAQ. The DNA of the CDR3 is TGTGCCAGCAGCAAACGTCTGGAGGACAGGGGAGCAGATACGCAGTATTTT. Amino acids: CASSKRLEDRGADTQYF.

V usage is TRBV10-3 and J usage is TRBJ1-1; weak D call: TRBD1 (6 bases). V was shortened by 6 bases and J by 1 base, with 15 bases between the two germline ends. Germline values: CDR1 ENHRY, CDR2 SYGVKD. The CDR3 contains 15 residues. The CDR3 sequence: CAIRPVDSWNTEAFF. CDR3 in DNA: TGTGCCATCAGGCCTGTGGACAGTTGGAACACTGAAGCTTTCTTT.

This chain connects TRBV28 to TRBJ1-5, with D possibly being TRBD1 (5 bases). V gave up 5 bases and J gave up 5 bases, with 13 bases separating them. The CDR3 totals 14 residues. Germline values: CDR1 MDHEN, CDR2 SYDVKM. In DNA, the CDR3 is TGTGCCAGCAGTAACAGGTATCGGCATCAGCCCCAGCATTTT. It specifies CASSNRYRHQPQHF.

The V gene is TRBV11-3, the J gene TRBJ2-3; TRBD2 matches 7 bases. The V segment lost 0 bases and the J segment 8 bases; nucleotides outside the gene matches: 2. This CDR3 is built from 13 residues. CDR1 is SGHNT, CDR2 YENEEA, per germline. Here the CDR3 reads CASSLERTSTQYF. CDR3 bases: TGTGCCAGCAGCTTAGAGCGGACTAGTACGCAGTATTTT.

V and J are TRBV9 and TRBJ1-1; D ambiguous. The CDR3 is 12 amino acids. Germline V gene lookup returns CDR1 SGDLS and CDR2 YYNGEE. Trimming cost V 4 bases and J 7 bases, with 11 bases left between them. CDR3 loop: CASSPIVGEAFF. In nucleotides, the CDR3 is TGTGCCAGCAGCCCTATCGTGGGTGAAGCTTTCTTT. Based on the CDR3 plus reference TRBV9 and TRBJ1-1, the full variable domain is DSGVTQTPKHLITATGQRVTLRCSPRSGDLSVYWYQQSLDQGLQFLIQYYNGEERAKGNILERFSAQQFPDLHSELNLSSLELGDSALYFCASSPIVGEAFFGQGTRLTVV.

The rearrangement links TRBV19 to TRBJ2-7; 10 bases agree with TRBD1. The trim removed 6 bases at V and 6 bases at J, leaving 8 bases unmatched. The CDR3 is 14 residues long. The germline V gene encodes CDR1 LNHDA and CDR2 SQIVND (reference sequence). The DNA of the CDR3 is TGTGCCAGTAGGAAGACAGGGGGCTCTGGCGAGCAGTACTTC. Translated, it gives CASRKTGGSGEQYF. The complete variable domain, with remaining parts taken from reference TRBV19 and TRBJ2-7, reads DGGITQSPKYLFRKEGQNVTLSCEQNLNHDAMYWYRQDPGQGLRLIYYSQIVNDFQKGDIAEGYSVSREKKESFPLTVTSAQKNPTAFYLCASRKTGGSGEQYFGPGTRLTVT.